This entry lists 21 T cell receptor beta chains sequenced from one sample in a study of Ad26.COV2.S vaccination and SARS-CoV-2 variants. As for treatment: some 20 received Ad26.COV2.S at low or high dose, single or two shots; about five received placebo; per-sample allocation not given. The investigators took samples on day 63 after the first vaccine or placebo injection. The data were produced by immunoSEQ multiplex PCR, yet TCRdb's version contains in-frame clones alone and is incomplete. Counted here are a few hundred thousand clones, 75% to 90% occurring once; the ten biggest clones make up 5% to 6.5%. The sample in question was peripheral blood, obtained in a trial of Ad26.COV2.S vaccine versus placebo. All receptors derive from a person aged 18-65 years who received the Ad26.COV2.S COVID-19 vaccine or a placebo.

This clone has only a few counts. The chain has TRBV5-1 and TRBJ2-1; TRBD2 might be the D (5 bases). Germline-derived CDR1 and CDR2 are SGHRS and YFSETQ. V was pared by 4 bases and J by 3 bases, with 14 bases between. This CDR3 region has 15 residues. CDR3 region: CASSIREYLYNEQFF. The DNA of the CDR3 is TGCGCCAGCAGCATTAGGGAGTATCTCTACAATGAGCAGTTCTTC.

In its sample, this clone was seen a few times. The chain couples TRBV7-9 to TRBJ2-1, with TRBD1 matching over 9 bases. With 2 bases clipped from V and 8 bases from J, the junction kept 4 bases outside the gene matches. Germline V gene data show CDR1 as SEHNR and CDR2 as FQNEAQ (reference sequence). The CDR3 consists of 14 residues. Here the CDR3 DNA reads TGTGCCAGCAGCTTAATAGGGACAGGGCATGAGCAGTTCTTC. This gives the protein CASSLIGTGHEQFF.

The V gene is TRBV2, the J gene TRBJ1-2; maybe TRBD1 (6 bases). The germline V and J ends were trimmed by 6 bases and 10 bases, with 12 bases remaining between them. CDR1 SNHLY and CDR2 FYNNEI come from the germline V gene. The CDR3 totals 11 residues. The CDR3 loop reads CASSVGHLYTF. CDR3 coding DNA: TGTGCCAGCAGCGTGGGACACCTCTACACCTTC.

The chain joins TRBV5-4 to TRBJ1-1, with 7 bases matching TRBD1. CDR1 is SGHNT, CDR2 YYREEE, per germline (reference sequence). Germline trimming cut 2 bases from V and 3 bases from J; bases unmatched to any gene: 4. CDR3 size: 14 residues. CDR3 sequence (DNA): TGTGCCAGCAGCTTTCGCGACAGGGACACTGAAGCTTTCTTT. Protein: CASSFRDRDTEAFF.

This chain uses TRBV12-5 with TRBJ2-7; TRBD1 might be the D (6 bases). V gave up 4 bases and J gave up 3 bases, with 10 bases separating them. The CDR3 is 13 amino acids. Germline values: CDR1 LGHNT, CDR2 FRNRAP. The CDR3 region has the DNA TGTGCTAGTGGTTCGGGACAAATCTACGAGCAGTACTTC. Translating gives CASGSGQIYEQYF. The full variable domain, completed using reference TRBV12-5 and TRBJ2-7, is DARVTQTPRHKVTEMGQEVTMRCQPILGHNTVFWYRQTMMQGLELLAYFRNRAPLDDSGMPKDRFSAEMPDATLATLKIQPSEPRDSAVYFCASGSGQIYEQYFGPGTRLTVT.

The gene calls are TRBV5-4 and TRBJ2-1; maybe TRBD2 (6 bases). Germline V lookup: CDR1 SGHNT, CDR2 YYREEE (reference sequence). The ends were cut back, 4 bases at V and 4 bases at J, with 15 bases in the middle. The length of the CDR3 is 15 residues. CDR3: CASSRSGRDYNEQFF. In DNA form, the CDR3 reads TGTGCCAGCAGCCGTAGCGGTAGAGATTACAATGAGCAGTTCTTC. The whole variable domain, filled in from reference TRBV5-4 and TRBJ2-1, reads ETGVTQSPTHLIKTRGQQVTLRCSSQSGHNTVSWYQQALGQGPQFIFQYYREEENGRGNFPPRFSGLQFPNYSSELNVNALELDDSALYLCASSRSGRDYNEQFFGPGTRLTVL.

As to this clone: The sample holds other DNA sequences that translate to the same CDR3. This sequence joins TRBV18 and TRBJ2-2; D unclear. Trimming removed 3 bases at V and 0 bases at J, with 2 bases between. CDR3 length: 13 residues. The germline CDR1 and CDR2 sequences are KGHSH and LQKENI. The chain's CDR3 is CASSPPNTGELFF. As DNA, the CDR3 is TGTGCCAGCTCACCGCCGAACACCGGGGAGCTGTTTTTT.

Here the CDR3 reads CASSLFNRPSSYEQYF. The CDR3, as DNA: TGTGCCAGCAGCTTATTCAACAGACCCTCCTCCTACGAGCAGTACTTC. This chain uses TRBV11-2 with TRBJ2-7; D ambiguous. The V gene lost 2 bases and the J gene lost 0 bases, with 14 bases spanning the gap. Germline V gene sequence: CDR1 SGHAT, CDR2 FQNNGV. The CDR3 is 16 residues long. Variable domain in full (rest from reference TRBV11-2 and TRBJ2-7): EAGVAQSPRYKIIEKRQSVAFWCNPISGHATLYWYQQILGQGPKLLIQFQNNGVVDDSQLPKDRFSAERLKGVDSTLKIQPAKLEDSAVYLCASSLFNRPSSYEQYFGPGTRLTVT.

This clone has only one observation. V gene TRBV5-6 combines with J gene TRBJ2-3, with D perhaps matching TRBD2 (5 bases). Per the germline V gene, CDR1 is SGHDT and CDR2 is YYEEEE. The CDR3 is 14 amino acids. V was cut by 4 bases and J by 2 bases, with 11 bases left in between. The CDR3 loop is CASSLRTVTDTQYF. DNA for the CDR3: TGTGCCAGCAGCCTCCGGACTGTCACAGATACGCAGTATTTT.

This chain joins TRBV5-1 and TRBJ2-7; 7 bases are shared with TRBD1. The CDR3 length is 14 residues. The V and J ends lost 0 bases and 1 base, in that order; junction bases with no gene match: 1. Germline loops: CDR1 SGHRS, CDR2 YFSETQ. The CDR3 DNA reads TGCGCCAGCAGCTTGGGGGACAGTTCCTACGAGCAGTACTTC. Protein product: CASSLGDSSYEQYF.

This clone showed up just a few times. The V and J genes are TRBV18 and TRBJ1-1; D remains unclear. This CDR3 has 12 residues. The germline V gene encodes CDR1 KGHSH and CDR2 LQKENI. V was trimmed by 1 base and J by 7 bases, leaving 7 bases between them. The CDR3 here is CASSPQDFEAFF. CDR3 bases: TGTGCCAGCTCACCACAGGACTTTGAAGCTTTCTTT.

CDR3 amino acids: CASSFAGARQPQHF. CDR3 bases: TGTGCCAGCAGTTTCGCAGGGGCTAGGCAGCCCCAGCATTTT. The gene calls are TRBV6-5 and TRBJ1-5, with a weak D call TRBD1 (6 bases). CDR1 MNHEY and CDR2 SVGAGI come from the germline V gene. The CDR3 extends over 14 amino acids. The V end was cut by 4 bases, the J end by 7 bases, with 14 bases between.

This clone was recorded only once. CDR3 in amino acids: CASSLNQGRDEKLFF. In DNA, the CDR3 is TGTGCCAGCAGCTTGAATCAGGGGCGGGATGAAAAACTGTTTTTT. J is TRBJ1-4 and V is TRBV5-4, with D perhaps matching TRBD1 (6 bases). The CDR3 length is 15 residues. The germline V and J ends were trimmed by 1 base and 6 bases, with 13 bases remaining between them. Germline V gene sequence: CDR1 SGHNT, CDR2 YYREEE (reference sequence).

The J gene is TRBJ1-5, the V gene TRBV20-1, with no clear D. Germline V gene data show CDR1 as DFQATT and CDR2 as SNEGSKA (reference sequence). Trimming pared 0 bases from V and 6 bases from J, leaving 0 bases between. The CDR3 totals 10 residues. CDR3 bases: TGCAGTGCTAGAGATCAGCCCCAGCATTTT. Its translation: CSARDQPQHF.

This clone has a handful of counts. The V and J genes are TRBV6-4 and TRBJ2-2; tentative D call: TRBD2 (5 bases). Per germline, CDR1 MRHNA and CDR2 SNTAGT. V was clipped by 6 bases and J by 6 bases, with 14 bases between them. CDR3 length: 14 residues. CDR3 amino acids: CASRADPLAGELFF. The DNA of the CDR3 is TGTGCCAGCAGAGCGGATCCACTTGCCGGGGAGCTGTTTTTT.

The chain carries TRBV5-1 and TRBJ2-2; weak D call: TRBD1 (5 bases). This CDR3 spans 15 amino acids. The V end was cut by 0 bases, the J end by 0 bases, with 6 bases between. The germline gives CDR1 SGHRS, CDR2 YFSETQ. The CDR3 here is CASSLVGANTGELFF. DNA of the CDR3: TGCGCCAGCAGCTTGGTAGGGGCGAACACCGGGGAGCTGTTTTTT.

CDR3 DNA: TGTGCCAGCAGCCCGTCCGGGACTAGGGGTGATACGCAGTATTTT. Its translation is CASSPSGTRGDTQYF. V gene TRBV3-1 (or the pseudogene TRBV3-2) combines with J gene TRBJ2-3, with TRBD2 matching over 8 bases. From germline, CDR1 is LGHDT and CDR2 YNNKEL (reference sequence). The CDR3 contains 15 residues. V shed 4 bases and J 6 bases; nucleotides not matched to a gene: 9.

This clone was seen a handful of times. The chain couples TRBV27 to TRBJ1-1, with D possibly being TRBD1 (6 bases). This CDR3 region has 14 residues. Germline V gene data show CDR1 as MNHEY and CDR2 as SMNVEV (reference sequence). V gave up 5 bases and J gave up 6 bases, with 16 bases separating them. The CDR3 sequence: CASSLTQGFAEAFF. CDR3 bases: TGTGCCAGCAGTCTGACACAGGGATTCGCTGAAGCTTTCTTT.

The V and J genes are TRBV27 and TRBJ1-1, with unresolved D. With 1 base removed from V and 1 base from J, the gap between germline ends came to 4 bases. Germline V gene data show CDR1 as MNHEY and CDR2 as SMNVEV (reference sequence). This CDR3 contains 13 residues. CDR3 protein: CASSLLQNTEAFF. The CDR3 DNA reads TGTGCCAGCAGTTTATTACAGAACACTGAAGCTTTCTTT.

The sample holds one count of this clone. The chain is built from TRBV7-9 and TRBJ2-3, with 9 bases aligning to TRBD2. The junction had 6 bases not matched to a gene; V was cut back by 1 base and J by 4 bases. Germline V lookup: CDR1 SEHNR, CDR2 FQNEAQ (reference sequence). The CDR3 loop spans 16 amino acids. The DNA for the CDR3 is TGTGCCAGCAGCTTAGGGGCTAGCGGGGACTCAGATACGCAGTATTTT. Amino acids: CASSLGASGDSDTQYF.

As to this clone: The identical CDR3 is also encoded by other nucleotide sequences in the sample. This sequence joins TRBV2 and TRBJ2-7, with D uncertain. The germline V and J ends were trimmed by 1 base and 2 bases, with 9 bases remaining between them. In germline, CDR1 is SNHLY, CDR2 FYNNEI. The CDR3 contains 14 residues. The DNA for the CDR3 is TGTGCCAGCAGTGAAGGGCAGGCGCCCTACGAGCAGTACTTC. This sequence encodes CASSEGQAPYEQYF.